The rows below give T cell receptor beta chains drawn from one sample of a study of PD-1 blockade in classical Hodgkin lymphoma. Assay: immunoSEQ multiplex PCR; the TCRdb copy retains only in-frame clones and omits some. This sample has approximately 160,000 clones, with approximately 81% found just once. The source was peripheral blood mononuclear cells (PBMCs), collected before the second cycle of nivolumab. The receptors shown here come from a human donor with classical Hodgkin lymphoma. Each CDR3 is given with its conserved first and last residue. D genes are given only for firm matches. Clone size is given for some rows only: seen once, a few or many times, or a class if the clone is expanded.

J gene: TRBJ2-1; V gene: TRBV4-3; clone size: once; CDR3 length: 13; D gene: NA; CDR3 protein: CASSPYSYNEQFF; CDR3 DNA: TGCGCCAGCAGCCCATACAGTTACAATGAGCAGTTCTTC
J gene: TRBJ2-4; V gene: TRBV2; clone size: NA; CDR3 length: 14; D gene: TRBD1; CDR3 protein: CASSSRTGGGNPYF; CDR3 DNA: TGTGCCAGCAGTTCCCGGACAGGGGGCGGTAATCCGTACTTC
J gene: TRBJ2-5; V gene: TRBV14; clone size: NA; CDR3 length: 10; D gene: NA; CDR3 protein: CASSNRAQYF; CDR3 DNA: TGTGCCAGCAGCAACCGGGCCCAGTACTTC
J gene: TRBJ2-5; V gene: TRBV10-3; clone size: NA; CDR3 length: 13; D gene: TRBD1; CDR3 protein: CATADRERETQYF; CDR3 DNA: TGTGCCACCGCTGACAGGGAAAGAGAGACCCAGTACTTC
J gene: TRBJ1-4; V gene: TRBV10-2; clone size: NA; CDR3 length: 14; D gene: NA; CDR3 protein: CASSDYPTNEKLFF; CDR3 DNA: TGCGCCAGCAGCGACTACCCAACTAATGAAAAACTGTTTTTT
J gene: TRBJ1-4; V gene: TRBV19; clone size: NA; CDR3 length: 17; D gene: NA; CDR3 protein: CASSMLGGGAVNEKLFF; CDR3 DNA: TGTGCCAGTAGTATGCTGGGAGGAGGGGCGGTTAATGAAAAACTGTTTTTT
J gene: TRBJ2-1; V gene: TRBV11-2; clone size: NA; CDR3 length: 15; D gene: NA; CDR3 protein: CASTLLGTLYNEQFF; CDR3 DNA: TGTGCCAGCACCCTCCTCGGGACGCTATACAATGAGCAGTTCTTC
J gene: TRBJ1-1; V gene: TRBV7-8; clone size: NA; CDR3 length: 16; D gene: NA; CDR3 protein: CASSLTGKGRNTEAFF; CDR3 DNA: TGTGCCAGCAGCTTAACGGGAAAGGGTCGGAACACTGAAGCTTTCTTT
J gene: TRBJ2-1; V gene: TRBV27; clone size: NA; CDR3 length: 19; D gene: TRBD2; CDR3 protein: CASSLDEGTRRSNYNEQFF; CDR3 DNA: TGTGCCAGCAGTTTAGATGAGGGGACTAGGCGTTCAAATTACAATGAGCAGTTCTTC
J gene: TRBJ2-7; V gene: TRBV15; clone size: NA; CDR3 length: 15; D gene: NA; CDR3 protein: CATSRGVSSSYEQYF; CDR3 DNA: TGTGCCACCAGCAGAGGTGTCAGCAGCTCCTACGAGCAGTACTTC
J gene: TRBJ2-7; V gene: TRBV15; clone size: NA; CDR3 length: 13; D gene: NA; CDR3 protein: CATSRDREYEQYF; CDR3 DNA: TGTGCCACCAGCAGAGATCGGGAGTACGAGCAGTACTTC
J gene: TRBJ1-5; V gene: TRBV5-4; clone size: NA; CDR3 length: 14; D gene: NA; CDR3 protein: CASSLGRSNQPQHF; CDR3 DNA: TGTGCCAGCAGCTTGGGGCGTAGCAATCAGCCCCAGCATTTT
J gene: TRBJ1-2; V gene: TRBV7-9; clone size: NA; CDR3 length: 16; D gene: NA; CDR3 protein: CASSTPTGWGVYGYTF; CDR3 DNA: TGTGCCAGCAGCACCCCGACCGGGTGGGGGGTATATGGCTACACCTTC
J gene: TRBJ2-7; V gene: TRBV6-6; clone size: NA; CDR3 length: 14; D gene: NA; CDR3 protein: CASSHTSGSNEQYF; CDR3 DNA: TGTGCCAGCAGTCACACGTCAGGGTCGAACGAGCAGTACTTC
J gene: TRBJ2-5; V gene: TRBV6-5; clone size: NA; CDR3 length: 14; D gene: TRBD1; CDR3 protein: CASSPTGLQETQYF; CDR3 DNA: TGTGCCAGCAGCCCGACAGGGCTCCAAGAGACCCAGTACTTC